The clone carrying this TCR beta chain was observed a handful of times. V dropped 3 bases and J dropped 2; count of bases not matched to a gene: 6. Germline CDR1 is DFQATT and CDR2 is SNEGSKA (reference sequence). The CDR3 extends over 14 amino acids. The data originate from a study of blood T cells in healthy people across ages. Alongside a J-beta primer mix, a sample-barcoded 5' primer served in a second PCR lasting about 6 to 12 cycles. TCRdb itself ran the 5' RACE reads through MiXCR, one entry per CDR3 protein. The table shows 1.5 million or so distinct CDR3 sequences, with roughly 43% occurring only once.

This receptor was obtained from a young woman in good health. The sequenced sample was blood. The chain is built from TRBV20-1 and TRBJ2-7, with 8 bases aligning to TRBD1. The CDR3 DNA reads as TGCAGTGCTAGGCCGGGACAGGAGACCTACGAGCAGTACTTC. Encoded protein: CSARPGQETYEQYF.